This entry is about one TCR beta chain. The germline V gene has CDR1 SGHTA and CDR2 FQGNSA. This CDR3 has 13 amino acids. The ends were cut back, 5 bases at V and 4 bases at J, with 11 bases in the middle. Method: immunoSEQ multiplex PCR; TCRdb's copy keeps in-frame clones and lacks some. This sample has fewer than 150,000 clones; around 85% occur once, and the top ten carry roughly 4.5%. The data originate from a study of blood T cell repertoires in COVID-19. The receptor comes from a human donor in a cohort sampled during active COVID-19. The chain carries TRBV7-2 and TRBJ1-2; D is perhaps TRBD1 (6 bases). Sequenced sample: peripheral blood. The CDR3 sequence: CASSRDTVYGYTF. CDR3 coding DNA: TGTGCCAGCAGCCGGGACACCGTCTATGGCTACACCTTC. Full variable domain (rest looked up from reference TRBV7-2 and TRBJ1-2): GAGVSQSPSNKVTEKGKDVELRCDPISGHTALYWYRQSLGQGLEFLIYFQGNSAPDKSGLPSDRFSAERTGGSVSTLTIQRTQQEDSAVYLCASSRDTVYGYTFGSGTRLTVV.